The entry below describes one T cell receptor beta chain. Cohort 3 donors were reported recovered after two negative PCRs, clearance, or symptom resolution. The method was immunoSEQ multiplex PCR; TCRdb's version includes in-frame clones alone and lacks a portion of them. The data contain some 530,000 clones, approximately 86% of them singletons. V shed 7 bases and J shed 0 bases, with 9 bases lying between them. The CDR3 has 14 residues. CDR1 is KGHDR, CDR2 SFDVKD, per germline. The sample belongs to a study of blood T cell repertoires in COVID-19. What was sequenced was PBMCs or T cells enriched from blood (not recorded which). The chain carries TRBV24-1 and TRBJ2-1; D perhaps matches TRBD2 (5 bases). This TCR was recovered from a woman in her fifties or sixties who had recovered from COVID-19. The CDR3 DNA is TGTGCCACCAGGGACTCGAGCTCCTACAATGAGCAGTTCTTC. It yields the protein CATRDSSSYNEQFF.